The 15 T cell receptor beta chains reported below all come from one sample, sequenced in a study of cytomegalovirus exposure and HLA in healthy donors. Clones were read by immunoSEQ multiplex PCR, and TCRdb kept only the in-frame ones, dropping some. The sample has 150,000 to 200,000 clones; around four fifths are singletons. The sample consisted of PBMCs. The receptors come from a man between 18 and 35 years old in good health and CMV-seropositive.

The CDR3 DNA follows: TGTGCCAGCAGCCCGACAGGGGCACGCACAGATACGCAGTATTTT. It codes for CASSPTGARTDTQYF. The chain combines TRBV11-3 with TRBJ2-3; 8 positions match TRBD1. V lost 5 bases, J lost 1 base, and 5 bases stayed unmatched. Germline V gives CDR1 SGHNT, CDR2 YENEEA. CDR3 length equals 15 residues.

The chain has TRBV7-2 and TRBJ1-4, with D maybe TRBD1 (6 bases). Trimming removed 7 bases at V and 7 bases at J, with 16 bases between. The CDR3 is 14 amino acids. Germline CDR1 SGHTA, CDR2 FQGNSA. The CDR3 nucleotides read TGTGCCAGCAAAGGGGGACCGATGGGTGAAAAACTGTTTTTT. Its translation: CASKGGPMGEKLFF.

The genes are TRBV7-9 and TRBJ1-5; TRBD1 matches 8 bases. CDR1 is SEHNR, CDR2 FQNEAQ, per germline (reference sequence). V lost 6 bases to trimming and J lost 6 bases; unmatched junction nucleotides: 4. This CDR3 contains 13 residues. CDR3 sequence reads: CASSPGGPQPQHF. The DNA for the CDR3 is TGTGCCAGCAGTCCAGGGGGCCCTCAGCCCCAGCATTTT.

This clone was picked up one time. This chain joins TRBV27 and TRBJ2-3; 8 positions agree with TRBD2. Unmatched junction bases numbered 12, after V lost 9 bases and J lost 1 base. This CDR3 has 16 residues. Germline assignment: CDR1 MNHEY and CDR2 SMNVEV (reference sequence). The CDR3, as DNA: TGTGCCAGTAGCGGGAACCCTGAGCTCGGCACAGATACGCAGTATTTT. Encoded protein: CASSGNPELGTDTQYF.

V usage is TRBV7-9 and J usage is TRBJ2-3, with 11 positions matching TRBD2. Germline CDR1 and CDR2: SEHNR and FQNEAQ (reference sequence). Unmatched junction bases numbered 11, after V lost 5 bases and J lost 7 bases. CDR3 length equals 16 residues. The DNA for the CDR3 is TGTGCCAGCAGCCCGGGACTAGCGGCCGACATATATACGCAGTATTTT. Translated: CASSPGLAADIYTQYF.

This clone was observed a handful of times. V gene TRBV28 combines with J gene TRBJ2-7; D is possibly TRBD2 (5 bases). V shed 6 bases and J shed 4 bases, with 10 bases lying between them. Germline V lookup: CDR1 MDHEN, CDR2 SYDVKM. CDR3 length equals 12 residues. CDR3 sequence: CASRSGLYEQYF. In DNA form, the CDR3 reads TGTGCCAGCAGGTCAGGACTGTACGAGCAGTACTTC. The full variable domain, its missing parts supplied by reference TRBV28 and TRBJ2-7, is DVKVTQSSRYLVKRTGEKVFLECVQDMDHENMFWYRQDPGLGLRLIYFSYDVKMKEKGDIPEGYSVSREKKERFSLILESASTNQTSMYLCASRSGLYEQYFGPGTRLTVT.

CDR3 loop: CSLAGADTQYF. Here the CDR3 DNA reads TGCAGCTTGGCCGGGGCAGATACGCAGTATTTT. The rearrangement joins TRBV29-1 to TRBJ2-3; the D gene is possibly TRBD2 (5 bases). Germline V CDR1 and CDR2: SQVTM, ANQGSEA. The CDR3 is 11 amino acids. V was cut by 8 bases and J by 4 bases, with 10 bases left in between.

V and J are TRBV7-3 and TRBJ2-7; the match to TRBD2 covers 11 bases. Germline-derived CDR1 and CDR2 are SGHTA and FQGTGA. The CDR3 sequence is 19 residues long. V lost 5 bases to trimming and J lost 2 bases; unmatched junction nucleotides: 17. This CDR3 is CASSPRGFSGRAVAYEQYF. The CDR3 region has the DNA TGTGCCAGCAGCCCAAGAGGGTTTAGCGGGAGGGCCGTAGCCTACGAGCAGTACTTC.

The chain has TRBV5-6 and TRBJ1-1; D not certain. V dropped 2 bases and J dropped 1 base, with 12 bases sitting between them. Germline loops: CDR1 SGHDT, CDR2 YYEEEE. The CDR3 spans 15 residues. The CDR3 DNA reads TGTGCCAGCAGCTTAAGTGGGCCGACGAACACTGAAGCTTTCTTT. Translating gives CASSLSGPTNTEAFF.

The CDR3 here is CASSEVRGSGANVLTF. The CDR3 nucleotides are TGTGCCAGCAGTGAAGTAAGGGGCTCTGGGGCCAACGTCCTGACTTTC. The chain is built from TRBV6-1 and TRBJ2-6; maybe TRBD1 (5 bases). V was clipped by 1 base and J by 0 bases, with 7 bases between them. The CDR3 is 16 residues long. Germline CDR1 is MNHNS and CDR2 is SASEGT.

The chain joins TRBV9 to TRBJ1-3; tentatively, D is TRBD1 (6 bases). The V end was cut by 4 bases, the J end by 8 bases, with 13 bases between. Germline lookup yields CDR1 SGDLS and CDR2 YYNGEE. This CDR3 spans 13 amino acids. CDR3 nucleotides: TGTGCCAGCAGCCTCCAGGGGCGGGACACCATATATTTT. It specifies CASSLQGRDTIYF. The whole variable domain, remainder taken from reference TRBV9 and TRBJ1-3, is DSGVTQTPKHLITATGQRVTLRCSPRSGDLSVYWYQQSLDQGLQFLIQYYNGEERAKGNILERFSAQQFPDLHSELNLSSLELGDSALYFCASSLQGRDTIYFGEGSWLTVV.

The rearrangement uses TRBV9 and TRBJ2-7; 9 nucleotides match TRBD2. From germline, CDR1 is SGDLS and CDR2 YYNGEE. The CDR3 consists of 16 residues. After removal of 4 bases from V and 5 bases from J, the junction contained 13 bases not matched to a gene. The DNA of the CDR3 is TGTGCCAGCAGCCCAAGACTAGCGGTGGGGGAGGACGAGCAGTACTTC. Its protein is CASSPRLAVGEDEQYF.

The CDR3 nucleotides are TGTGCCAGCAGTTCTCCGGGACAGGGGGCAACTAATGAAAAACTGTTTTTT. It codes for CASSSPGQGATNEKLFF. J is TRBJ1-4 and V is TRBV28; 11 nucleotides agree with TRBD1. The CDR3 is 17 residues long. Looked up from germline, CDR1 is MDHEN and CDR2 is SYDVKM. The V gene end was trimmed by 4 bases and the J gene end by 0 bases; junction bases not matched to a gene: 4.

J is TRBJ1-3 and V is TRBV27; D may be TRBD1 (5 bases). The CDR3 is 15 amino acids. The V end was cut by 6 bases, the J end by 0 bases, with 12 bases between. Germline CDR1 MNHEY, CDR2 SMNVEV (reference sequence). The DNA of the CDR3 is TGTGCCAGCAGCAGTACAGGTGGCTCTGGAAACACCATATATTTT. The encoded protein is CASSSTGGSGNTIYF.

The rearrangement joins TRBV27 to TRBJ2-7, with D possibly TRBD2 on 5 matching bases. The V end lost 6 bases, the J end lost 4 bases, and 16 bases lay between the germline ends. CDR1 is MNHEY, CDR2 SMNVEV, per germline (reference sequence). The CDR3 loop spans 14 amino acids. The CDR3 sequence: CASRERGRVYEQYF. The DNA for the CDR3 is TGTGCCAGCAGGGAACGGGGAAGGGTATACGAGCAGTACTTC.